The 24 T cell receptor beta chains reported below all come from one sample, sequenced in a study of blood T cell repertoires in COVID-19. Measured with immunoSEQ multiplex PCR; TCRdb has only the in-frame clones, and not every one. There are roughly 250,000 clones in the sample; 75% to 85% occur only once, and around 5.2% lies in the top ten. The material sequenced was peripheral blood. The receptors originated from a human donor in a cohort sampled during active COVID-19.

This clone was seen ten or more times. The chain employs TRBV27 and TRBJ1-5; TRBD1 aligns across 7 bases. With 6 bases clipped from V and 7 bases from J, the junction kept 9 bases outside the gene matches. The CDR3 runs to 14 residues. CDR1 and CDR2 from the germline V gene are MNHEY and SMNVEV (reference sequence). The CDR3 DNA is TGTGCCAGCAGCCAGACAGGGAATGTCCAGCCCCAGCATTTT. Translating gives CASSQTGNVQPQHF.

The chain recombines TRBV24-1 with TRBJ1-6; D is perhaps TRBD1 (6 bases). The CDR3 spans 16 residues. CDR1 is KGHDR and CDR2 is SFDVKD in the germline V gene. V gave up 0 bases and J gave up 9 bases, with 14 bases separating them. CDR3 nucleotide sequence: TGTGCCACCAGTGATTTGCGGAGGGGGGGGGCTTCACCCCTCCACTTT. Amino acids: CATSDLRRGGASPLHF.

This rearrangement joins TRBV6-5 to TRBJ2-7, with a possible D match to TRBD1 (5 bases). The CDR3 spans 13 residues. Germline assignment: CDR1 MNHEY and CDR2 SVGAGI. Trimming removed 6 bases at V and 1 base at J, with 10 bases between. The DNA for the CDR3 is TGTGCCAGCAGCGCACAGGAATCCTACGAGCAGTACTTC. Translating gives CASSAQESYEQYF.

There are a few counts of this clone. V is TRBV5-1 and J is TRBJ1-3, with TRBD1 as a possible D gene (5 bases). Per the germline V gene, CDR1 is SGHRS and CDR2 is YFSETQ. The CDR3 contains 15 residues. The V end was cut by 3 bases, the J end by 0 bases, with 10 bases between. DNA of the CDR3: TGCGCCAGCAGCTGGGGGGAGAGCTCTGGAAACACCATATATTTT. Its protein is CASSWGESSGNTIYF.

The chain combines TRBV28 with TRBJ1-2, with 7 nucleotides matching TRBD1. The germline gives CDR1 MDHEN, CDR2 SYDVKM. The CDR3 loop spans 13 amino acids. With V trimmed by 10 bases and J by 5 bases, 10 bases remained unmatched. The CDR3 DNA is TGTGCCATTGCGGCAGGGGGAGGTTATGGCTACACCTTC. Its translation: CAIAAGGGYGYTF.

This chain links TRBV5-1 with TRBJ2-1, with TRBD2 matching over 10 bases. This CDR3 has 15 amino acids. With 4 bases clipped from V and 8 bases from J, the junction kept 9 bases outside the gene matches. Germline CDR1 SGHRS, CDR2 YFSETQ. DNA for the CDR3: TGCGCCAGCAGCAAGGAAGCGGGGGGGCTTGATGAGCAGTTCTTC. This codes for CASSKEAGGLDEQFF.

This clone was detected once. J is TRBJ1-2 and V is TRBV19; 7 bases are shared with TRBD1. Germline-derived CDR1 and CDR2 are LNHDA and SQIVND (reference sequence). The CDR3 runs to 18 residues. V shed 0 bases and J 4 bases; nucleotides not matched to a gene: 14. The CDR3 loop is CASSIDGRGGSNGYGYTF. CDR3 sequence (DNA): TGTGCCAGTAGTATAGATGGGCGAGGGGGCAGTAACGGCTATGGCTACACCTTC.

The V call is TRBV5-1, the J call TRBJ2-2; the match to TRBD2 covers 12 bases. This CDR3 is built from 18 residues. J was trimmed by 2 bases and V by 5 bases; bases with no gene match: 10. Germline lookup yields CDR1 SGHRS and CDR2 YFSETQ. The CDR3 nucleotides are TGCGCCAGCAGTTTAACTAGCGGGGGGCCGATTAACACCGGGGAGCTGTTTTTT. Encoded protein: CASSLTSGGPINTGELFF.

The chain joins TRBV27 to TRBJ2-1, with 9 bases aligning to TRBD2. CDR1 is MNHEY, CDR2 SMNVEV, per germline (reference sequence). The CDR3 is made up of 16 amino acids. Trimming took 0 bases from V and 3 from J; bases not matched to a gene: 3. The CDR3: CASSLSPSGIYNEQFF. The CDR3 coding sequence is TGTGCCAGCAGTTTATCGCCTAGCGGGATCTACAATGAGCAGTTCTTC.

V gene TRBV5-1 combines with J gene TRBJ2-7, with D unclear. The germline CDR1 and CDR2 sequences are SGHRS and YFSETQ. V was shortened by 1 base and J by 7 bases, with 9 bases between the two germline ends. The CDR3 has 12 residues. CDR3 coding DNA: TGCGCCAGCAGCTTGAGTCAGGAAGAGCAGTACTTC. Translating gives CASSLSQEEQYF.

The V call is TRBV5-1, the J call TRBJ1-2; 7 positions agree with TRBD1. Trimming at V came to 6 bases and at J to 5 bases, leaving 7 bases not matched to a gene. The CDR3 contains 13 residues. Germline V gives CDR1 SGHRS, CDR2 YFSETQ. The CDR3 nucleotides are TGCGCCAGCAAAGTAGGGGGCGGATATGGCTACACCTTC. Protein: CASKVGGGYGYTF. The entire variable domain, with the rest obtained from reference TRBV5-1 and TRBJ1-2, is as follows: KAGVTQTPRYLIKTRGQQVTLSCSPISGHRSVSWYQQTPGQGLQFLFEYFSETQRNKGNFPGRFSGRQFSNSRSEMNVSTLELGDSALYLCASKVGGGYGYTFGSGTRLTVV.

The chain carries TRBV28 and TRBJ2-7; TRBD1 might be the D (6 bases). With 6 bases removed from V and 0 bases from J, the gap between germline ends came to 15 bases. The germline CDR1 and CDR2 sequences are MDHEN and SYDVKM. The CDR3 is 15 residues long. For the CDR3, the DNA is TGTGCCAGCAGCCCGGCAACAGGGCCCTCCTACGAGCAGTACTTC. Protein product: CASSPATGPSYEQYF.

J is TRBJ2-7 and V is TRBV10-3, with TRBD2 matching over 11 bases. Trimming took 2 bases from V and 4 from J; bases not matched to a gene: 4. CDR3 length: 15 amino acids. The germline V gene has CDR1 ENHRY and CDR2 SYGVKD. CDR3 DNA: TGTGCCATCAGTGAGCGGACTAGCGGGTTATACGAGCAGTACTTC. Protein product: CAISERTSGLYEQYF.

This clone was detected only once. This chain joins TRBV28 and TRBJ2-2; TRBD2 matches 13 bases. From germline, CDR1 is MDHEN and CDR2 SYDVKM. The CDR3 runs 16 residues. The ends lost 3 bases at V and 5 bases at J; junction bases unmatched: 3. The CDR3 nucleotides read TGTGCCAGCAGTTTTCGGGGACTAGCGGGAACCGGGGAGCTGTTTTTT. This translates into CASSFRGLAGTGELFF.

The chain is built from TRBV5-8 and TRBJ2-1, with 8 bases aligning to TRBD2. Trimming removed 8 bases from V and 0 bases from J; junction bases left unmatched: 4. The CDR3 is made up of 14 amino acids. In germline, CDR1 is SGHTS, CDR2 YDEGEE. The chain's CDR3 is CASSGASSYNEQFF. CDR3 bases: TGTGCCAGTAGCGGGGCCAGCTCCTACAATGAGCAGTTCTTC.

The chain carries TRBV19 and TRBJ2-5; D unresolved. V was pared by 4 bases and J by 3 bases, with 6 bases between. The germline CDR1 and CDR2 sequences are LNHDA and SQIVND (reference sequence). CDR3 length: 12 amino acids. CDR3 amino acids: CASSRQKETQYF. CDR3 DNA: TGTGCCAGTAGTAGGCAGAAAGAGACCCAGTACTTC.

This clone showed up just once. The chain couples TRBV27 to TRBJ2-3, with no clear D. Trimming pared 7 bases from V and 2 bases from J, leaving 13 bases between. There are 14 residues in the CDR3. In germline, CDR1 is MNHEY, CDR2 SMNVEV (reference sequence). This chain's CDR3 is CASKRQDFTDTQYF. Here the CDR3 DNA reads TGTGCCAGCAAACGGCAGGATTTCACAGATACGCAGTATTTT.

V and J are TRBV7-2 and TRBJ2-6; 7 nucleotides line up with TRBD1. V lost 4 bases and J lost 0; bases outside the gene matches: 9. The CDR3 runs 18 residues. The germline V gene has CDR1 SGHTA and CDR2 FQGNSA. The CDR3 protein is CASSSRGQWTSGANVLTF. CDR3 nucleotides: TGTGCCAGCAGCTCACGGGGACAGTGGACCTCTGGGGCCAACGTCCTGACTTTC.

This chain uses TRBV12-3 or TRBV12-4 with TRBJ2-7; D might be TRBD2 (7 bases). This CDR3 contains 13 residues. The V end lost 4 bases, the J end lost 6 bases, and 13 bases lay between the germline ends. The DNA for the CDR3 is TGTGCCAGCAGTTACCAGGGGAGGGGCGAGCAGTACTTC. Its translation is CASSYQGRGEQYF.

Only a few counts were recorded for this clone. CDR3 protein: CASSEPQGVNQPQHF. The CDR3 bases are TGTGCCAGCAGTGAACCCCAGGGGGTTAATCAGCCCCAGCATTTT. The V call is TRBV2, the J call TRBJ1-5; 7 nucleotides align to TRBD1. Germline V gene data show CDR1 as SNHLY and CDR2 as FYNNEI. This CDR3 has 15 residues. Trimming took 2 bases from V and 4 from J; bases not matched to a gene: 5.

The table lists this clone with a few counts. This chain uses TRBV27 with TRBJ1-2; 7 bases agree with TRBD1. Trimming at V came to 3 bases and at J to 4 bases, leaving 8 bases not matched to a gene. The CDR3 has 15 amino acids. Germline-derived CDR1 and CDR2 are MNHEY and SMNVEV (reference sequence). CDR3 sequence reads: CASSFTGDGGYGYTF. DNA for the CDR3: TGTGCCAGCAGTTTTACAGGGGATGGAGGCTATGGCTACACCTTC.

The chain joins TRBV28 to TRBJ2-2, with D possibly being TRBD2 (5 bases). In germline, CDR1 is MDHEN, CDR2 SYDVKM. This CDR3 region has 16 residues. Trimming cost V 7 bases and J 0 bases, with 15 bases left between them. DNA for the CDR3: TGTGCCAGCACCCCCGGAGGTCATTCGAACACCGGGGAGCTGTTTTTT. Translation: CASTPGGHSNTGELFF.

The V gene is TRBV5-1, the J gene TRBJ1-4; tentatively, D is TRBD1 (5 bases). The CDR3 loop spans 15 amino acids. CDR1 is SGHRS, CDR2 YFSETQ, per germline. V dropped 3 bases and J dropped 4 bases, with 13 bases sitting between them. CDR3 DNA: TGCGCCAGCAGCTCCTCAGGGCAGAGTAATGAAAAACTGTTTTTT. Translating gives CASSSSGQSNEKLFF.

This clone was recorded once. This chain joins TRBV18 and TRBJ2-7; 10 bases line up with TRBD2. Germline V gene data show CDR1 as KGHSH and CDR2 as LQKENI. V was pared by 7 bases and J by 6 bases, with 9 bases of the junction left unmatched. The CDR3 has 14 residues. CDR3 DNA: TGTGCCAGCTTCCGGGGGACTAGCGCTGGCGAGCAGTACTTC. Its translation: CASFRGTSAGEQYF.